One sample yielded the 8 T cell receptor beta chains listed below, sequenced in a study of blood T cells in healthy people across ages. Through a sample-barcoded 5' primer and a J-beta primer mix, a second PCR was run for roughly 6 to 12 cycles. Each CDR3 protein gets one entry after TCRdb re-called the 5' RACE reads with MiXCR. The sample carries hundreds of thousands of distinct CDR3 sequences, roughly 20% recorded once. Sequencing used blood. Receptor source: a man in his sixties or seventies in good health.

This clonotype was counted a few times. This chain connects TRBV7-9 to TRBJ2-5; 9 bases are a match to TRBD2. The closer fit of TRBJ2-1 to the DNA end suggests the J call may be wrong. CDR1 SEHNR and CDR2 FQNEAQ come from the germline V gene (reference sequence). The CDR3 totals 15 residues. CDR3 coding DNA: TGTGCCAGCAGCCTTCCCTTGGCGGGAGGGTATGAGCAGTTCTTC. Its translation is CASSLPLAGGYEQFF.

The chain recombines TRBV10-3 with TRBJ1-1; 7 nucleotides line up with TRBD1. Germline V gene data show CDR1 as ENHRY and CDR2 as SYGVKD. The V segment lost 1 base and the J segment 4 bases; nucleotides outside the gene matches: 6. There are 15 residues in the CDR3. The CDR3 region is CAISELKGAGTEAFF. The DNA of the CDR3 is TGTGCCATCAGTGAGTTAAAGGGGGCGGGCACTGAAGCTTTCTTT.

V and J are TRBV6-4 and TRBJ2-2; no definite D call. Germline values: CDR1 MRHNA, CDR2 SNTAGT. This CDR3 region has 13 residues. Trimming left V 3 bases short and J 4 bases short, with 6 bases between. CDR3: CASSEGSTGELFF. DNA for the CDR3: TGTGCCAGCAGTGAGGGTAGCACCGGGGAGCTGTTTTTT.

The rearrangement uses TRBV12-3 or TRBV12-4 and TRBJ2-3; no reliable D call. The CDR3 loop spans 14 amino acids. V was pared by 6 bases and J by 1 base, with 11 bases between. CDR3 in DNA: TGTGCCAGCAGGCGGAGCGATGGCACAGATACGCAGTATTTT. This translates into CASRRSDGTDTQYF.

The chain employs TRBV5-1 and TRBJ2-7; TRBD2 is a possible D gene (6 bases). V was pared by 3 bases and J by 3 bases, with 10 bases between. Germline CDR1 SGHRS, CDR2 YFSETQ. The CDR3 totals 13 residues. CDR3 amino acids: CASSYGGDYEQYF. The CDR3 DNA reads as TGCGCCAGCAGCTACGGGGGAGACTACGAGCAGTACTTC.

This chain uses TRBV6-2 or TRBV6-3 with TRBJ2-1; D is perhaps TRBD1 or TRBD2 (6 bases each). The V and J ends lost 10 bases and 6 bases respectively, with 19 bases between them. Looked up from germline, CDR1 is MNHEY and CDR2 is SVGEGT. The CDR3 loop spans 14 amino acids. The CDR3 loop reads CATQHRETGNEQFF. CDR3 sequence (DNA): TGTGCCACCCAACACCGGGAGACAGGCAATGAGCAGTTCTTC.

This clonotype was counted between two and nine times. The V gene is TRBV20-1, the J gene TRBJ2-5, with a tentative D call TRBD2 (5 bases). The J call is uncertain, as TRBJ2-7 better fits the DNA end. The V gene's germline CDR1 is DFQATT and CDR2 SNEGSKA (reference sequence). This CDR3 region has 11 residues. CDR3 nucleotides: TGCAGTGCCGAGAGCGGCTACGAGCAGTACTTC. Translating it yields CSAESGYEQYF.

A remark on this clonotype: One junction end disagrees with the germline gene, perhaps due to a read error. The V call is TRBV4-3, the J call TRBJ2-1; 7 positions match TRBD1. This CDR3 is 15 amino acids long. The germline CDR1 and CDR2 sequences are LGHNA and YSLEER. CDR3 sequence: CASTQEQGSYNEQFF. The CDR3, as DNA: TGCGCCAGCACCCAAGAACAGGGGTCCTACAATGAGCAGTTCTTC.